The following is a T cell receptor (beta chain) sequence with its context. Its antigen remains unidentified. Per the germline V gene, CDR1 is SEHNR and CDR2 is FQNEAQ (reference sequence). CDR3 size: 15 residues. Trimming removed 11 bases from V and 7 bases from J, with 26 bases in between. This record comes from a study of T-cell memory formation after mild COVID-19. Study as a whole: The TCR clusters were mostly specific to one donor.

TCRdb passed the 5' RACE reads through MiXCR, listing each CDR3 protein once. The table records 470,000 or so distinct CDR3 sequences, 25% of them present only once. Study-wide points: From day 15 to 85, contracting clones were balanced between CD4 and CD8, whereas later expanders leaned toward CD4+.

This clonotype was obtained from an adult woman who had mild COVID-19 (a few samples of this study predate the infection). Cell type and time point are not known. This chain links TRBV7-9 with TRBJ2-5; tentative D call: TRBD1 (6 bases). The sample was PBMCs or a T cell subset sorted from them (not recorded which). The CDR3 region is CAGEIMTGQGWTQYF. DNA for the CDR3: TGTGCCGGGGAGATAATGACGGGACAAGGGTGGACCCAGTACTTC. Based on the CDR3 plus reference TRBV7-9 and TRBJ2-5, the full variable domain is DTGVSQNPRHKITKRGQNVTFRCDPISEHNRLYWYRQTLGQGPEFLTYFQNEAQLEKSRLLSDRFSAERPKGSFSTLEIQRTEQGDSAMYLCAGEIMTGQGWTQYFGPGTRLLVL.